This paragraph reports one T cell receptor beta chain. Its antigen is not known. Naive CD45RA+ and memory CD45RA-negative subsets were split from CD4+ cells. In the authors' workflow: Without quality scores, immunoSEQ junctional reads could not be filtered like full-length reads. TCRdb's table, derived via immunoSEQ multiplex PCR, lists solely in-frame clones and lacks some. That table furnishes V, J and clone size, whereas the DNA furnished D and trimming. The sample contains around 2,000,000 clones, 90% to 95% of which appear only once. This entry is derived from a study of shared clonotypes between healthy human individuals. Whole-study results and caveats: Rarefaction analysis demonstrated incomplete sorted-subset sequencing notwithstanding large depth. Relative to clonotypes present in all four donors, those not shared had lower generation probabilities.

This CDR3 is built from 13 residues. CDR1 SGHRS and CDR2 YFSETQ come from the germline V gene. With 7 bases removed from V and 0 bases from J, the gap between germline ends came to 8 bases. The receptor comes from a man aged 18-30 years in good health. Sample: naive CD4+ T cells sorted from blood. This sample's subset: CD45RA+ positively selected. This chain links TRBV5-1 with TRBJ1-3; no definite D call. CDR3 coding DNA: TGCGCCAGCCGGCCCAGCTCTGGAAACACCATATATTTT. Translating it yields CASRPSSGNTIYF.